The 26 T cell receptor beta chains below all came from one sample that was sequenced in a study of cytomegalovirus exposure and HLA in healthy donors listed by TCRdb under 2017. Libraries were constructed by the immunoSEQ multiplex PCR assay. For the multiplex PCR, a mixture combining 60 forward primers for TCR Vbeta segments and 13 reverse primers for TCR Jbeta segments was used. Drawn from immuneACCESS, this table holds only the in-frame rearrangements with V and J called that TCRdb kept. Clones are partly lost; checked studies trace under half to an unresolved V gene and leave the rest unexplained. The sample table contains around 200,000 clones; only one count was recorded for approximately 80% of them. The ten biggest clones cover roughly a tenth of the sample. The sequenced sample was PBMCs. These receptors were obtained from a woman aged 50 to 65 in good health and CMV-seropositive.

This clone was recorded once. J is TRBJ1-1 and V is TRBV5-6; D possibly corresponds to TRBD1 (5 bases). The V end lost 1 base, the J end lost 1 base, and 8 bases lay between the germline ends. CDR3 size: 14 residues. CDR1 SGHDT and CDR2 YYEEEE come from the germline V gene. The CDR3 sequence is CASSLRGTNTEAFF. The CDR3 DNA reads TGTGCCAGCAGCTTGAGGGGCACGAACACTGAAGCTTTCTTT.

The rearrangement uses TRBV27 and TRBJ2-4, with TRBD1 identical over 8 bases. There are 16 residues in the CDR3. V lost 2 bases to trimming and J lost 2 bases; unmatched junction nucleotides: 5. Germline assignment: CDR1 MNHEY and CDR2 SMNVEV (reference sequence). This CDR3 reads CASSLGRGRTKNIQYF. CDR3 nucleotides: TGTGCCAGCAGTTTAGGCAGGGGGCGAACCAAAAACATTCAGTACTTC.

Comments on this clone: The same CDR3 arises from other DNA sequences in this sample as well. The DNA of the CDR3 is TGTGCCATCAGTGAGTCGATTCTAGCGGGGGGCACAGATACGCAGTATTTT. It translates to CAISESILAGGTDTQYF. The gene calls are TRBV10-3 and TRBJ2-3; TRBD2 matches at 10 bases. Germline CDR1 reads ENHRY; CDR2 reads SYGVKD. The CDR3 is made up of 17 amino acids. V was pared by 0 bases and J by 1 base, with 4 bases of the junction left unmatched.

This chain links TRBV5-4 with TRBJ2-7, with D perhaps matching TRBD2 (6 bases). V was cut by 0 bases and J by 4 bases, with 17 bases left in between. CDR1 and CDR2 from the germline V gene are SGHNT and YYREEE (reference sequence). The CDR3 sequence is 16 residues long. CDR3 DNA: TGTGCCAGCAGCTTGGATCTGGGGACTGAAGCGTACGAGCAGTACTTC. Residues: CASSLDLGTEAYEQYF.

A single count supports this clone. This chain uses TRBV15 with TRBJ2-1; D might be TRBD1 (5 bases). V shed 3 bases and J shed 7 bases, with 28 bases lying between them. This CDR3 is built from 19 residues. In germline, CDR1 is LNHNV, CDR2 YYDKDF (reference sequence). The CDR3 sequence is CATSSELMQTVVIPNEQFF. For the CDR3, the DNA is TGTGCCACCAGCAGTGAACTAATGCAGACAGTCGTAATACCTAATGAGCAGTTCTTC.

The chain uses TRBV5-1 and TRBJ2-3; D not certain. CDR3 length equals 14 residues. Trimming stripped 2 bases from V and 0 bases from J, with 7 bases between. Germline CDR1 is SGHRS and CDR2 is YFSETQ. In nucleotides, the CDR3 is TGCGCCAGCAGCTTATCAGTGAGCACAGATACGCAGTATTTT. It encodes CASSLSVSTDTQYF.

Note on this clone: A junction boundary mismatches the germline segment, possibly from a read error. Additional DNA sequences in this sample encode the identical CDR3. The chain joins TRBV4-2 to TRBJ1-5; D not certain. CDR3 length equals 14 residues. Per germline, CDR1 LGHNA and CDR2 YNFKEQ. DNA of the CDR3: TGTGCCAGCAGCCAAGCTCCGAGCAACCAGCCCCAGCATTTT. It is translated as CASSQAPSNQPQHF.

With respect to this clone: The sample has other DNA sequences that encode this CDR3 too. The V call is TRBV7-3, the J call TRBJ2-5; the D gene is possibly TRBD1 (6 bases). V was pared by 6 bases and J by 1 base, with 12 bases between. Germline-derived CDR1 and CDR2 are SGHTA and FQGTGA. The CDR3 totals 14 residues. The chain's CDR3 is CASSGGQPQETQYF. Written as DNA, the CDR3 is TGTGCCAGCAGTGGAGGACAGCCCCAAGAGACCCAGTACTTC.

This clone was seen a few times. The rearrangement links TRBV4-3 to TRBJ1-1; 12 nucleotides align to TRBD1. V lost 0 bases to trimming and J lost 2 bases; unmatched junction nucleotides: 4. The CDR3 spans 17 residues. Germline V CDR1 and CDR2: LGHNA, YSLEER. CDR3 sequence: CASSQDPGQGANTEAFF. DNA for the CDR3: TGCGCCAGCAGCCAAGATCCGGGACAGGGGGCTAACACTGAAGCTTTCTTT.

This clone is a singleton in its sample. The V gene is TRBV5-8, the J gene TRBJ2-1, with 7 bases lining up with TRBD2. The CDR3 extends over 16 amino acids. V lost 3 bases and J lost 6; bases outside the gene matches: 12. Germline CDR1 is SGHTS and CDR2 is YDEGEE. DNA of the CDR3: TGTGCCAGCAGCTCGGGGGTTGGGGGGGAGCGCAATGAGCAGTTCTTC. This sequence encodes CASSSGVGGERNEQFF.

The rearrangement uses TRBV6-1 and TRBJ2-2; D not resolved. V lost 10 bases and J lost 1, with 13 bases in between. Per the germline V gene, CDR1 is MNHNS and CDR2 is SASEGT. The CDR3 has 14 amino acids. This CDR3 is CATSVKRNTGELFF. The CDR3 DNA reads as TGTGCCACCTCGGTTAAGAGGAACACCGGGGAGCTGTTTTTT.

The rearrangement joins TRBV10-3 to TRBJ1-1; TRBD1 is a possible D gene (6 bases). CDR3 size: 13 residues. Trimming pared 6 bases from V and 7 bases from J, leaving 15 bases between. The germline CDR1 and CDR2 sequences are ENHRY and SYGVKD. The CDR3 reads CAIRRTGIGEAFF. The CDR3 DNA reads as TGTGCCATCAGACGAACAGGGATCGGTGAAGCTTTCTTT.

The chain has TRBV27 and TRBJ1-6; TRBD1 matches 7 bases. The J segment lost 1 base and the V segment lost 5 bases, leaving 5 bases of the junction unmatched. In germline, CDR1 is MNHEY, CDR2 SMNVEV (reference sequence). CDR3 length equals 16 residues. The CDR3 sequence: CASSRSGGSYNSPLHF. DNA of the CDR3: TGTGCCAGCAGTCGTTCAGGGGGATCCTATAATTCACCCCTCCACTTT.

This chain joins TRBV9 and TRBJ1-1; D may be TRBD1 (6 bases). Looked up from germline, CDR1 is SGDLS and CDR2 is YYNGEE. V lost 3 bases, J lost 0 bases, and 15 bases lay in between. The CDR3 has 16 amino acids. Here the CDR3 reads CASSANSGTMNTEAFF. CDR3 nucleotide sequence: TGTGCCAGCAGCGCGAACTCCGGGACAATGAACACTGAAGCTTTCTTT.

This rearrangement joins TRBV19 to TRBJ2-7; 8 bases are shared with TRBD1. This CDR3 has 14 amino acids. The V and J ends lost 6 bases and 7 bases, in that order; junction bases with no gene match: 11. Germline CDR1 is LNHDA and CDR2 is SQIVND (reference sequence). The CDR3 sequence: CASRRQGPQGEQYF. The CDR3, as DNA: TGTGCCAGTAGGCGACAGGGGCCCCAGGGGGAGCAGTACTTC.

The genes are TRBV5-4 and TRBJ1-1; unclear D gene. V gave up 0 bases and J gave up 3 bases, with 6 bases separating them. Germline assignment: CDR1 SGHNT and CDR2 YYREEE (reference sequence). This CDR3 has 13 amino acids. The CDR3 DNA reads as TGTGCCAGCAGCTTGGGCAGGTACACTGAAGCTTTCTTT. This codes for CASSLGRYTEAFF.

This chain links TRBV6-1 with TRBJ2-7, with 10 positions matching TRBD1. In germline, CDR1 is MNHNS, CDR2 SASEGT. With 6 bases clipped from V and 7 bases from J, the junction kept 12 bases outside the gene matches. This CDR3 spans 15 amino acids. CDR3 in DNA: TGTGCCAGCAGCCTGAACCGGGACAGGGGTATGGAGCAGTACTTC. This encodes CASSLNRDRGMEQYF.

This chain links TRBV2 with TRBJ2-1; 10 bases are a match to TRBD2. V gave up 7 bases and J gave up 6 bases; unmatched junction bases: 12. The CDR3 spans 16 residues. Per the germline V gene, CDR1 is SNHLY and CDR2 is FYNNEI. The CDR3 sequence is CASNQAGGLTSNEQFF. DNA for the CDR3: TGTGCCAGCAATCAAGCGGGGGGGCTGACTAGCAATGAGCAGTTCTTC.

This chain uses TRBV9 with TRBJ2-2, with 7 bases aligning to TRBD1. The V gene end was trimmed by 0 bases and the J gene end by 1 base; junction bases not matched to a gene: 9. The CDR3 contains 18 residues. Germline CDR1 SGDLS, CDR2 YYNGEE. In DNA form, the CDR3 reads TGTGCCAGCAGCGTAGCCATGACAGGGTTCTTGAACACCGGGGAGCTGTTTTTT. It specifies CASSVAMTGFLNTGELFF.

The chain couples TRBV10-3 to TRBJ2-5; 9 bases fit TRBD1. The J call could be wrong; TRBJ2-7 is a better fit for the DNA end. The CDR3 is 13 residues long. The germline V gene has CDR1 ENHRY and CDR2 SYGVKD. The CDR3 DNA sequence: TGTGCCATCAGGATGGGACAGGGTCGCGAGCAGTACTTC. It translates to CAIRMGQGREQYF.

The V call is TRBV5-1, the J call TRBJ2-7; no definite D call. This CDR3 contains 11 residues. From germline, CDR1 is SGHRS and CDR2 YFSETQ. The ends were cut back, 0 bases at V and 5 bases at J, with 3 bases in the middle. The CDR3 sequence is CASSLGDEQYF. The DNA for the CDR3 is TGCGCCAGCAGCTTGGGCGACGAGCAGTACTTC.

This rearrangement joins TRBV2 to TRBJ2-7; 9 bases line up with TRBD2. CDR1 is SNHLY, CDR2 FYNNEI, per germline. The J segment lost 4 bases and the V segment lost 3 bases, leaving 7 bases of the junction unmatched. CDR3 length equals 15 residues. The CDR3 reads CASSDPGTSTYEQYF. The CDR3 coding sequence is TGTGCCAGCAGTGATCCCGGGACTAGCACATACGAGCAGTACTTC.

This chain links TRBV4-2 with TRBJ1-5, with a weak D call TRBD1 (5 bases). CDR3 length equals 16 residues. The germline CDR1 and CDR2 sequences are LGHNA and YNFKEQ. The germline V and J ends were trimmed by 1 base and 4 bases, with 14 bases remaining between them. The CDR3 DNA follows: TGTGCCAGCAGCCAAGGGGGTACGGGGGGGAATCAGCCCCAGCATTTT. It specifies CASSQGGTGGNQPQHF.

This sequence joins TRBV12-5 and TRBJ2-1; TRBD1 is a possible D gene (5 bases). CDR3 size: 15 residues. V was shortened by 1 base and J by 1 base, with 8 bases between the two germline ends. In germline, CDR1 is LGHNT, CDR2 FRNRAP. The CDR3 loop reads CASGLGQGSYNEQFF. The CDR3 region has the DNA TGTGCTAGTGGTTTGGGCCAGGGTTCCTACAATGAGCAGTTCTTC.

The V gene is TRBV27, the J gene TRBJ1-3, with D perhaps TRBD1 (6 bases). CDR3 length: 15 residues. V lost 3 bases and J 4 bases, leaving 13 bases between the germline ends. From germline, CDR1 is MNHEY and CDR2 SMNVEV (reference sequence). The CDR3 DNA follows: TGTGCCAGCAGTTTCACAGGGACCGCCGGAAACACCATATATTTT. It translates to CASSFTGTAGNTIYF.

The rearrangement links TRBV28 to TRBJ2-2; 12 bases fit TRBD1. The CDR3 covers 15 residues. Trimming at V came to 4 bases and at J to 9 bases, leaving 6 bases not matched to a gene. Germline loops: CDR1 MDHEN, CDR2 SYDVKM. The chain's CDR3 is CASSSQGTGGRELFF. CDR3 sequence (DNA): TGTGCCAGCAGTTCCCAAGGGACAGGGGGCCGGGAGCTGTTTTTT.